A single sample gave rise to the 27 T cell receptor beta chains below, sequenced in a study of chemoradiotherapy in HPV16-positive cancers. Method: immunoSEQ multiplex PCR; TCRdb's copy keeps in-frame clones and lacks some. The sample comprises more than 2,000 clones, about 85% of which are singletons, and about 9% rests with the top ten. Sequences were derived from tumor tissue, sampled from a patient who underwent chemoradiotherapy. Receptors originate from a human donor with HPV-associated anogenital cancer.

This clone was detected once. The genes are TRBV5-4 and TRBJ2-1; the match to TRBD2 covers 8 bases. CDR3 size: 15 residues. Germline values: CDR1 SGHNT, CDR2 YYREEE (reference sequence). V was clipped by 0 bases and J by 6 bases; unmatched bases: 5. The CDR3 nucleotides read TGTGCCAGCAGCTTGGACCTACTAGCGGCCAATGAGCAGTTCTTC. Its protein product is CASSLDLLAANEQFF.

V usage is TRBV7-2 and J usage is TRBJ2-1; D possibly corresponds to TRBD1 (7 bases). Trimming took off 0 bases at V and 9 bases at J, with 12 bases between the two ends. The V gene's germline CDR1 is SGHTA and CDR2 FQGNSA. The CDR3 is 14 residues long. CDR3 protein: CASSLAQGGGEQFF. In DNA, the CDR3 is TGTGCCAGCAGCTTAGCCCAGGGGGGCGGTGAGCAGTTCTTC.

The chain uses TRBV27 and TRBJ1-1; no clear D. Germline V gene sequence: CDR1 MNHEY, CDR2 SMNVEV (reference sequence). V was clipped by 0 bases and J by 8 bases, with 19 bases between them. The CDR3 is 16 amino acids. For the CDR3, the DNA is TGTGCCAGCAGTTTATCGGCCGTTAAATGGGCCCAAGAAGCTTTCTTT. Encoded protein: CASSLSAVKWAQEAFF.

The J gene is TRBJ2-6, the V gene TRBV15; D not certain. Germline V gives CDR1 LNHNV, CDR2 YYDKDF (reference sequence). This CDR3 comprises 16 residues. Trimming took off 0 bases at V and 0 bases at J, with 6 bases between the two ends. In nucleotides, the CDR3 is TGTGCCACCAGCAGAGATGAGCTCTCTGGGGCCAACGTCCTGACTTTC. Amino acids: CATSRDELSGANVLTF.

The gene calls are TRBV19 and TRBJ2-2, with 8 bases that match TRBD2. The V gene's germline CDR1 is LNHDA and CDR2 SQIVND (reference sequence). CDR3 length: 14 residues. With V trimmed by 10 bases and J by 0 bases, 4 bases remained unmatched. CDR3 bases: TGTGCCACCGCACTAGCGGCGAACACCGGGGAGCTGTTTTTT. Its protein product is CATALAANTGELFF. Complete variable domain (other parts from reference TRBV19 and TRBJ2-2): DGGITQSPKYLFRKEGQNVTLSCEQNLNHDAMYWYRQDPGQGLRLIYYSQIVNDFQKGDIAEGYSVSREKKESFPLTVTSAQKNPTAFYLCATALAANTGELFFGEGSRLTVL.

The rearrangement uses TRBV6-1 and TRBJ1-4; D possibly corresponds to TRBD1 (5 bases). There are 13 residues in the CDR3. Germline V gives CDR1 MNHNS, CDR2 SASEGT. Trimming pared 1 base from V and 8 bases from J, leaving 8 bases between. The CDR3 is CASSEVWGEKLFF. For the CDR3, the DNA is TGTGCCAGCAGTGAAGTCTGGGGGGAAAAACTGTTTTTT.

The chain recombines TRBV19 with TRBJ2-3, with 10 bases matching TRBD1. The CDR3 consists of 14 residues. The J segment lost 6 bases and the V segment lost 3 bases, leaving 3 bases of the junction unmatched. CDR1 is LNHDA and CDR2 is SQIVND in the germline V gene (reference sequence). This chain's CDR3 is CASSMGQGTDTQYF. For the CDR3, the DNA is TGTGCCAGTAGTATGGGACAGGGGACGGATACGCAGTATTTT.

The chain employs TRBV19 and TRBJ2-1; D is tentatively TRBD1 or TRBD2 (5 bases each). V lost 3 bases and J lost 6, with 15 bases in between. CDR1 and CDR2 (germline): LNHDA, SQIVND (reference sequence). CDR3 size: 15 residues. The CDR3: CASSIRGVGGNEQFF. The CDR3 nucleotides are TGTGCCAGTAGTATTCGGGGCGTTGGGGGCAATGAGCAGTTCTTC.

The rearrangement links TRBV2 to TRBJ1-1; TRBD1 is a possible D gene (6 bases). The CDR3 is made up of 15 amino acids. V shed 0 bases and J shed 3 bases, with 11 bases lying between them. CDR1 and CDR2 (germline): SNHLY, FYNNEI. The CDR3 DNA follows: TGTGCCAGCAGTGAAGCCCCAGGGGCGGACACTGAAGCTTTCTTT. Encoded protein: CASSEAPGADTEAFF.

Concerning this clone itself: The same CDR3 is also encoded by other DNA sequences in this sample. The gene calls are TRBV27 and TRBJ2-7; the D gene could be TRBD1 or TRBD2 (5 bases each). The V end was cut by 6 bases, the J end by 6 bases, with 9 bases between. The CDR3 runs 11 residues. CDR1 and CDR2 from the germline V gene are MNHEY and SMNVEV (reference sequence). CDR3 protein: CASRYGGEQYF. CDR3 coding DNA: TGTGCCAGCAGGTATGGGGGCGAGCAGTACTTC.

CDR3 in DNA: TGTGCCTGGAGTGTATACTACCGAGAGAACACTGAAGCTTTCTTT. Amino acid sequence: CAWSVYYRENTEAFF. The genes are TRBV30 and TRBJ1-1; D is undetermined. V lost 0 bases, J lost 1 base, and 12 bases lay in between. The CDR3 runs to 15 residues. CDR1 and CDR2 from the germline V gene are GTSNPN and SVGIG (reference sequence).

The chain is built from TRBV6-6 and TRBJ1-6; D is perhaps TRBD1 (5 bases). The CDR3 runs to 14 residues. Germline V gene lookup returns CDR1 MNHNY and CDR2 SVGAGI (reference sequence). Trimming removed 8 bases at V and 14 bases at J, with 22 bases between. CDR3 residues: CASSNSEGAVTLHF. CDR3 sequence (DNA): TGTGCCAGCTCAAACTCGGAAGGGGCCGTCACCCTCCACTTT.

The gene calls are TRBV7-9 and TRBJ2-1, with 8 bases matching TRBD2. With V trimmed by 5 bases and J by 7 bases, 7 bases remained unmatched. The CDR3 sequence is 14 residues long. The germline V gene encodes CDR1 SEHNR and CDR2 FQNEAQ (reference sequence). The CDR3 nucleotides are TGTGCCAGCAGCCGGGGGGGGCTAGGGAATGAGCAGTTCTTC. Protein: CASSRGGLGNEQFF.

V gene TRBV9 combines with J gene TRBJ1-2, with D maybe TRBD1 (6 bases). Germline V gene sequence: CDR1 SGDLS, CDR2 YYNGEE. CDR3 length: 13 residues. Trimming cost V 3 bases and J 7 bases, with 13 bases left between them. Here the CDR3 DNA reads TGTGCCAGCAGCGGAACAGGGACCGCTGGCTACACCTTC. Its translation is CASSGTGTAGYTF.

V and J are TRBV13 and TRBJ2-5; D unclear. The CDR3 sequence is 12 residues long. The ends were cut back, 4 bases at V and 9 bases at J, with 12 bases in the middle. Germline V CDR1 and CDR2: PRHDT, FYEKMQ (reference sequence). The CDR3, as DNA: TGTGCCAGCAGCTCGGGCGAGGCCGCCCAGTACTTC. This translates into CASSSGEAAQYF.

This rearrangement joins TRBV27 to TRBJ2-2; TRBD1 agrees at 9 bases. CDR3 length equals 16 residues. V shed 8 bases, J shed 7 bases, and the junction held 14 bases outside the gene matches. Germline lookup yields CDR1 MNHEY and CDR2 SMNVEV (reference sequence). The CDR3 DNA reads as TGTGCCAGCGGCCCGAACAGGGGGCTGGCGGGCGGGGAGCTGTTTTTT. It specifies CASGPNRGLAGGELFF.

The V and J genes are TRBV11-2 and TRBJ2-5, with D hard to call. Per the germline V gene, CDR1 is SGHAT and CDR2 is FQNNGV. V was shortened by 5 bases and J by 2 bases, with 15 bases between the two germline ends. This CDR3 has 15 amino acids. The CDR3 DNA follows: TGTGCCAGCAGCCCCCCTCATGGCTTACAAGAGACCCAGTACTTC. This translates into CASSPPHGLQETQYF.

In DNA form, the CDR3 reads TGTGCCAGCAGGCCGTTGGGGCTCAGCTCCTACAATGAGCAGTTCTTC. The encoded protein is CASRPLGLSSYNEQFF. J is TRBJ2-1 and V is TRBV28; TRBD1 is a possible D gene (5 bases). Trimming cost V 6 bases and J 0 bases, with 15 bases left between them. This CDR3 region has 16 residues. Germline CDR1 MDHEN, CDR2 SYDVKM.

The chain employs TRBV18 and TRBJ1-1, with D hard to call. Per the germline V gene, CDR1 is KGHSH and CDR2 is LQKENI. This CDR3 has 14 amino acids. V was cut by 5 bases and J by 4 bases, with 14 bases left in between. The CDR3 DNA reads TGTGCCAGCTCAATAAAGGGCTCGGTCACTGAAGCTTTCTTT. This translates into CASSIKGSVTEAFF.

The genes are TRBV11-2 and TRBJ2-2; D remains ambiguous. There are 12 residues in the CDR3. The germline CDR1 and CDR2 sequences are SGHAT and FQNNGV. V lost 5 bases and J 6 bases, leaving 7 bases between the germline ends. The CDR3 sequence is CASSASSGELFF. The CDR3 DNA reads TGTGCCAGCAGCGCTAGTTCCGGGGAGCTGTTTTTT.

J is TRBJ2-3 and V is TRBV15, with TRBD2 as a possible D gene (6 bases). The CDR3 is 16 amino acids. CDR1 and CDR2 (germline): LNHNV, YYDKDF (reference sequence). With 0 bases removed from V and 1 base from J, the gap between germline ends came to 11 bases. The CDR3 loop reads CATSRDGRTRTDTQYF. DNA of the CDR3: TGTGCCACCAGCAGAGATGGGAGGACCCGCACAGATACGCAGTATTTT.

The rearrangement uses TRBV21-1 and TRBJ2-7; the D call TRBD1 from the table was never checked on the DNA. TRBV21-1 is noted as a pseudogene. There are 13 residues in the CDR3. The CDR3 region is CASSGHRGYEQYV. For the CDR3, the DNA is TGTGCCAGCAGCGGCCACAGGGGCTACGAGCAGTACGTC.

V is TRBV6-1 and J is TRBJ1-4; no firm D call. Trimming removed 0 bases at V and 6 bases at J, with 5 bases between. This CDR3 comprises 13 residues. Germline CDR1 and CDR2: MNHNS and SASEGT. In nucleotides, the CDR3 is TGTGCCAGCAGTGAAGCCGAGTATGAAAAACTGTTTTTT. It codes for CASSEAEYEKLFF.

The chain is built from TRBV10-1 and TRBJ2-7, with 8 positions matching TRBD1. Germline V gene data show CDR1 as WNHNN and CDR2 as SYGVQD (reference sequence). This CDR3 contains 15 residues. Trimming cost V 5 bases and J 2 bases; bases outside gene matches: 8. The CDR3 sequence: CASSSDRGGTYEQYF. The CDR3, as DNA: TGCGCCAGCAGTTCAGACAGGGGAGGCACCTACGAGCAGTACTTC.

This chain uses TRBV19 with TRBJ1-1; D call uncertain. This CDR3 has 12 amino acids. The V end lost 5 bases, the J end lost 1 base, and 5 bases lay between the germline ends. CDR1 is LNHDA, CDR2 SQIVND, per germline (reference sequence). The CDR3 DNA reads TGTGCCAGTAGTGTGGAGAACACTGAAGCTTTCTTT. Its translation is CASSVENTEAFF.

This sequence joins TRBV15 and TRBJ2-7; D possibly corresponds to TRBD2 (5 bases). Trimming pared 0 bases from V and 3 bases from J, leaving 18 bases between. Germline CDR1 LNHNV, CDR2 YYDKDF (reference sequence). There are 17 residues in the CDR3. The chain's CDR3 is CATSRDFRAAGGYEQYF. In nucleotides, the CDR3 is TGTGCCACCAGCAGAGATTTCCGGGCGGCGGGCGGCTACGAGCAGTACTTC.

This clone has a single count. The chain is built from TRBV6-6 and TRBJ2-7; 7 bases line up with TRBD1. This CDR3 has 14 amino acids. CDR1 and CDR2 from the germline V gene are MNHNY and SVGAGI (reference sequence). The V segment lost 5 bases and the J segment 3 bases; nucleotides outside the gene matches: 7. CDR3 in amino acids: CASSTRDRDYEQYF. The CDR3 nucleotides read TGTGCCAGCAGTACCAGGGACAGAGACTACGAGCAGTACTTC.